The 27 T cell receptor beta chains below come from one sample, sequenced in a study of brain T cells in children with intractable seizures. Here immunoSEQ multiplex PCR was the method, and the copy in TCRdb shows in-frame clones only, minus some. The sample carries roughly 120,000 clones, 85% to 95% recorded once. Specimen: peripheral blood, collected at surgery. These receptors were obtained from a boy less than two years old with hemimegalencephaly and intractable seizures.

The gene calls are TRBV18 and TRBJ1-6, with 7 nucleotides matching TRBD1. The ends lost 3 bases at V and 7 bases at J; junction bases unmatched: 3. Germline V lookup: CDR1 KGHSH, CDR2 LQKENI. The CDR3 covers 14 residues. The CDR3 region is CASSPKTGNSPLHF. DNA of the CDR3: TGTGCCAGCTCACCGAAGACAGGGAATTCACCCCTCCACTTT.

J is TRBJ2-7 and V is TRBV12-3 or TRBV12-4; D not resolved. V was cut by 3 bases and J by 2 bases, with 5 bases left in between. This CDR3 spans 12 amino acids. The CDR3 reads CASSFRPYEQYF. The CDR3 nucleotides are TGTGCCAGCAGTTTCCGTCCCTACGAGCAGTACTTC.

The genes are TRBV5-1 and TRBJ2-3; D unresolved. The CDR3 contains 12 residues. Germline lookup yields CDR1 SGHRS and CDR2 YFSETQ. Trimming stripped 4 bases from V and 2 bases from J, with 5 bases between. The CDR3 DNA is TGCGCCAGCAGCCATGCCACAGATACGCAGTATTTT. Protein: CASSHATDTQYF.

This clone was counted a single time. This chain connects TRBV11-3 to TRBJ2-5; possible D gene TRBD2, 5 bases. Trimming cost V 2 bases and J 4 bases, with 14 bases left between them. Germline CDR1 and CDR2: SGHNT and YENEEA. This CDR3 spans 15 amino acids. Here the CDR3 DNA reads TGTGCCAGCAGCTTAAGGTGGGATGGAGGAGAGACCCAGTACTTC. Its protein is CASSLRWDGGETQYF.

This chain joins TRBV7-9 and TRBJ2-1; 11 nucleotides agree with TRBD2. J was trimmed by 4 bases and V by 1 base; bases with no gene match: 3. This CDR3 spans 16 amino acids. CDR1 is SEHNR, CDR2 FQNEAQ, per germline (reference sequence). The CDR3 DNA sequence: TGTGCCAGCAGCTTAGGGACTAGCGGGCCATACAATGAGCAGTTCTTC. Translation gives CASSLGTSGPYNEQFF.

The chain links TRBV28 to TRBJ1-2, with a tentative D call TRBD1 (5 bases). This CDR3 contains 18 residues. Trimming removed 3 bases from V and 0 bases from J, with 20 bases in between. Germline-derived CDR1 and CDR2 are MDHEN and SYDVKM. The CDR3 DNA reads TGTGCCAGCAGTTTTTGGGAAGGGAGGGGAGTTCCTAACTATGGCTACACCTTC. This gives the protein CASSFWEGRGVPNYGYTF.

The chain recombines TRBV2 with TRBJ2-3; perhaps D is TRBD1 or TRBD2 (5 bases each). CDR3 length: 14 amino acids. The V gene's germline CDR1 is SNHLY and CDR2 FYNNEI. Between the trimmed V and J ends, which lost 1 base and 9 bases, there was a span of 14 bases. The CDR3 reads CASSEEKGPRTQYF. In DNA form, the CDR3 reads TGTGCCAGCAGTGAAGAAAAGGGACCCCGAACGCAGTATTTT. The full variable domain, with the rest looked up from reference TRBV2 and TRBJ2-3, is EPEVTQTPSHQVTQMGQEVILRCVPISNHLYFYWYRQILGQKVEFLVSFYNNEISEKSEIFDDQFSVERPDGSNFTLKIRSTKLEDSAMYFCASSEEKGPRTQYFGPGTRLTVL.

This chain connects TRBV27 to TRBJ2-7; 10 bases match TRBD2. CDR1 and CDR2 (germline): MNHEY, SMNVEV (reference sequence). V shed 5 bases, J shed 1 base, and the junction held 8 bases outside the gene matches. The CDR3 covers 16 residues. CDR3 amino acids: CASSPSGTSESYEQYF. CDR3 bases: TGTGCCAGCAGTCCCTCCGGGACTAGCGAATCCTACGAGCAGTACTTC.

V and J are TRBV7-3 and TRBJ2-1, with D maybe TRBD1 (5 bases). V was shortened by 5 bases and J by 0 bases, with 11 bases between the two germline ends. CDR1 is SGHTA, CDR2 FQGTGA, per germline. The CDR3 totals 15 residues. CDR3 in DNA: TGTGCCAGCAGCCGCACAGGTAGCTCCTACAATGAGCAGTTCTTC. Translation: CASSRTGSSYNEQFF.

The chain uses TRBV10-1 and TRBJ1-2; possible D gene TRBD1, 5 bases. CDR1 WNHNN and CDR2 SYGVQD come from the germline V gene (reference sequence). The CDR3 covers 19 residues. Trimming shortened V by 2 bases and J by 6 bases, and 28 bases separated the two germline ends. CDR3 sequence reads: CASSEDGLETVVGKHGYTF. The CDR3 DNA is TGCGCCAGCAGTGAGGATGGTTTGGAGACAGTGGTTGGAAAACATGGCTACACCTTC.

The V call is TRBV18, the J call TRBJ1-5; 9 nucleotides line up with TRBD1. V lost 6 bases and J lost 5; bases outside the gene matches: 8. CDR1 is KGHSH, CDR2 LQKENI, per germline. The CDR3 length is 15 residues. CDR3 nucleotides: TGTGCCAGCTCCCCGACCGGGACAGGGTATCAGCCCCAGCATTTT. This translates into CASSPTGTGYQPQHF.

The gene calls are TRBV7-6 and TRBJ2-3; D is unclear. The germline V gene has CDR1 SGHVS and CDR2 FNYEAQ. Trimming left V 0 bases short and J 0 bases short, with 10 bases between. The CDR3 is 16 residues long. The CDR3 region is CASSLAPALSTDTQYF. CDR3 nucleotides: TGTGCCAGCAGCTTAGCGCCGGCTTTAAGCACAGATACGCAGTATTTT.

CDR3 amino acids: CASTTSGSFNEQFF. CDR3 bases: TGTGCCAGCACAACTAGCGGGAGCTTCAATGAGCAGTTCTTC. J is TRBJ2-1 and V is TRBV6-5, with 11 bases identical to TRBD2. This CDR3 is 14 amino acids long. Germline V gene sequence: CDR1 MNHEY, CDR2 SVGAGI. The V gene end was trimmed by 7 bases and the J gene end by 6 bases; junction bases not matched to a gene: 5.

The chain has TRBV6-6 and TRBJ2-7; D ambiguous. In germline, CDR1 is MNHNY, CDR2 SVGAGI (reference sequence). The CDR3 is 15 residues long. V shed 0 bases and J shed 1 base, with 10 bases lying between them. The CDR3 here is CASSYSVAASYEQYF. For the CDR3, the DNA is TGTGCCAGCAGTTACTCGGTGGCAGCATCCTACGAGCAGTACTTC.

The chain joins TRBV2 to TRBJ2-2, with 10 bases lining up with TRBD2. The CDR3 has 15 amino acids. V dropped 5 bases and J dropped 3; count of bases not matched to a gene: 3. Germline values: CDR1 SNHLY, CDR2 FYNNEI. The CDR3 coding sequence is TGTGCCAGCAGTCGGACTAGCGGAGACACCGGGGAGCTGTTTTTT. Amino acid sequence: CASSRTSGDTGELFF.

This chain connects TRBV4-1 to TRBJ2-7, with D tentatively TRBD2 (6 bases). Germline CDR1 MGHRA, CDR2 YSYEKL. The V gene lost 0 bases and the J gene lost 3 bases, with 6 bases spanning the gap. The CDR3 covers 13 residues. The CDR3 spells CASSQEGGYEQYF. The CDR3 nucleotides are TGCGCCAGCAGCCAAGAGGGGGGCTACGAGCAGTACTTC.

The rearrangement uses TRBV3-1 (or the pseudogene TRBV3-2) and TRBJ2-1; 10 bases map to TRBD2. V lost 4 bases, J lost 5 bases, and 5 bases stayed unmatched. The CDR3 is 15 residues long. CDR1 LGHDT and CDR2 YNNKEL come from the germline V gene (reference sequence). The CDR3 here is CASSRALAGDNEQFF. The CDR3 DNA reads as TGTGCCAGCAGCCGAGCCCTAGCGGGAGACAATGAGCAGTTCTTC.

V usage is TRBV11-2 and J usage is TRBJ2-7; 7 bases agree with TRBD2. With 5 bases clipped from V and 0 bases from J, the junction kept 1 base outside the gene matches. The CDR3 covers 13 residues. CDR1 is SGHAT, CDR2 FQNNGV, per germline. This chain's CDR3 is CASSRLASYEQYF. In DNA form, the CDR3 reads TGTGCCAGCAGCAGACTAGCCTCCTACGAGCAGTACTTC. The full variable domain, with the rest looked up from reference TRBV11-2 and TRBJ2-7, is EAGVAQSPRYKIIEKRQSVAFWCNPISGHATLYWYQQILGQGPKLLIQFQNNGVVDDSQLPKDRFSAERLKGVDSTLKIQPAKLEDSAVYLCASSRLASYEQYFGPGTRLTVT.

The chain combines TRBV24-1 with TRBJ2-1, with D maybe TRBD2 (6 bases). Germline loops: CDR1 KGHDR, CDR2 SFDVKD. The CDR3 is 16 residues long. With 0 bases removed from V and 4 bases from J, the gap between germline ends came to 12 bases. The CDR3 DNA reads as TGTGCCACCAGTGATTTGGGGGGAGCGGGTTACAATGAGCAGTTCTTC. This sequence encodes CATSDLGGAGYNEQFF.

This chain links TRBV7-9 with TRBJ2-7; D not resolved. The CDR3 contains 12 residues. The germline CDR1 and CDR2 sequences are SEHNR and FQNEAQ (reference sequence). V lost 2 bases and J lost 2, with 4 bases in between. The CDR3 spells CASSLQTYEQYF. DNA for the CDR3: TGTGCCAGCAGCTTACAAACCTACGAGCAGTACTTC.

The chain joins TRBV24-1 to TRBJ2-5; unclear D gene. The CDR3 has 12 amino acids. Trimming pared 4 bases from V and 4 bases from J, leaving 6 bases between. Germline CDR1 and CDR2: KGHDR and SFDVKD. The CDR3 bases are TGTGCCACCAGTGACTATCGAGAGACCCAGTACTTC. Residues: CATSDYRETQYF.

The chain links TRBV4-1 to TRBJ2-5; TRBD1 matches 7 bases. Germline loops: CDR1 MGHRA, CDR2 YSYEKL. V lost 3 bases, J lost 5 bases, and 12 bases stayed unmatched. This CDR3 is built from 16 residues. The CDR3 DNA is TGCGCCAGCAGCCAGATTCCGGGCCCCAGGGGGGAGACCCAGTACTTC. It codes for CASSQIPGPRGETQYF.

The V call is TRBV28, the J call TRBJ1-5; TRBD1 is a possible D gene (6 bases). V lost 6 bases and J lost 2, with 14 bases in between. The germline V gene has CDR1 MDHEN and CDR2 SYDVKM. The CDR3 extends over 15 amino acids. The CDR3 spells CASRNDRLGNQPQHF. The CDR3 region has the DNA TGTGCCAGCAGAAATGACAGGTTGGGCAATCAGCCCCAGCATTTT.

This sequence joins TRBV4-2 and TRBJ2-3, with D unclear. V dropped 2 bases and J dropped 2 bases, with 11 bases sitting between them. The length of the CDR3 is 15 residues. Germline lookup yields CDR1 LGHNA and CDR2 YNFKEQ. The CDR3 region has the DNA TGTGCCAGCAGCCAATGGGCGATAGACACAGATACGCAGTATTTT. Translating it yields CASSQWAIDTDTQYF.

This chain joins TRBV19 and TRBJ2-4, with D perhaps assigned TRBD1 or TRBD2 (5 bases each). With 3 bases removed from V and 2 bases from J, the gap between germline ends came to 17 bases. CDR1 is LNHDA and CDR2 is SQIVND in the germline V gene (reference sequence). The CDR3 runs to 17 residues. The DNA for the CDR3 is TGTGCCAGTAGTATCCATCCGGGACGTAGTTCCAAAAACATTCAGTACTTC. Translation: CASSIHPGRSSKNIQYF.

The chain combines TRBV27 with TRBJ2-1, with 7 bases identical to TRBD2. This CDR3 contains 15 residues. The germline V gene encodes CDR1 MNHEY and CDR2 SMNVEV (reference sequence). Losses at the gene ends were 5 bases for V and 4 bases for J; bases not matched to a gene: 8. CDR3 sequence: CASSPVGGGYNEQFF. The CDR3 DNA is TGTGCCAGCAGTCCCGTGGGCGGGGGTTACAATGAGCAGTTCTTC.

The rearrangement joins TRBV5-1 to TRBJ2-6; no firm D call. Per germline, CDR1 SGHRS and CDR2 YFSETQ. The CDR3 loop spans 16 amino acids. Trimming took off 1 base at V and 2 bases at J, with 10 bases between the two ends. The CDR3 loop is CASSLRAPPGANVLTF. In DNA, the CDR3 is TGCGCCAGCAGCTTGCGGGCGCCCCCTGGGGCCAACGTCCTGACTTTC. The full variable domain, rest sourced from reference TRBV5-1 and TRBJ2-6, is KAGVTQTPRYLIKTRGQQVTLSCSPISGHRSVSWYQQTPGQGLQFLFEYFSETQRNKGNFPGRFSGRQFSNSRSEMNVSTLELGDSALYLCASSLRAPPGANVLTFGAGSRLTVL.